A single sample gave rise to the 28 T cell receptor beta chains below, sequenced in a study of shared clonotypes between healthy human individuals. Clones were sequenced by immunoSEQ multiplex PCR, and TCRdb holds only the in-frame ones, with some missing. The table records approximately 1.5 million clones, nearly 99% of them present only once. Sequenced input: naive CD4+ T cells sorted from blood. The subset denotes: CD45RA+ positively selected. These receptor sequences come from a man aged 25 to 40 in good health.

V is TRBV28 and J is TRBJ2-1; perhaps TRBD1 as D (7 bases). The CDR3 contains 14 residues. CDR1 is MDHEN, CDR2 SYDVKM, per germline. Trimming took off 0 bases at V and 6 bases at J, with 9 bases between the two ends. CDR3 sequence reads: CASSLWRDSNEQFF. DNA for the CDR3: TGTGCCAGCAGTTTATGGCGGGACAGCAATGAGCAGTTCTTC.

The CDR3 DNA reads TGTGCCACCGCAAGACAGGGTAGAGCTTTCTTT. It codes for CATARQGRAFF. The chain carries TRBV25-1 and TRBJ1-1; 7 bases agree with TRBD1. From germline, CDR1 is MGHDK and CDR2 SYGVNS. J lost 10 bases, V lost 10 bases, and 9 bases had no gene match. The CDR3 has 11 amino acids.

This clone occurred once. The chain is built from TRBV10-3 and TRBJ2-3; D might be TRBD2 (6 bases). Germline CDR1 and CDR2: ENHRY and SYGVKD. This CDR3 has 16 residues. Deletions cut 1 base from V and 0 bases from J, with 11 bases between. The CDR3 is CAISEYAGYSTDTQYF. The CDR3 region has the DNA TGTGCCATCAGTGAGTACGCGGGATACAGCACAGATACGCAGTATTTT.

The V gene is TRBV18, the J gene TRBJ2-5; D possibly uses TRBD1 or TRBD2 (5 bases each). Trimming left V 3 bases short and J 1 base short, with 9 bases between. This CDR3 contains 14 residues. CDR1 is KGHSH and CDR2 is LQKENI in the germline V gene. The CDR3 reads CASSPSGTQETQYF. CDR3 sequence (DNA): TGTGCCAGCTCACCCTCTGGGACCCAAGAGACCCAGTACTTC. The whole variable domain, filled in from reference TRBV18 and TRBJ2-5, reads NAGVMQNPRHLVRRRGQEARLRCSPMKGHSHVYWYRQLPEEGLKFMVYLQKENIIDESGMPKERFSAEFPKEGPSILRIQQVVRGDSAAYFCASSPSGTQETQYFGPGTRLLVL.

V is TRBV28 and J is TRBJ1-4; 8 nucleotides agree with TRBD1. With 1 base clipped from V and 6 bases from J, the junction kept 7 bases outside the gene matches. This CDR3 is 16 amino acids long. Germline V gene sequence: CDR1 MDHEN, CDR2 SYDVKM. The CDR3 coding sequence is TGTGCCAGCAGTTTATTCCCCGGGACAGGAGATGAAAAACTGTTTTTT. Its protein product is CASSLFPGTGDEKLFF. Together with reference TRBV28 and TRBJ1-4, the CDR3 gives the full variable domain: DVKVTQSSRYLVKRTGEKVFLECVQDMDHENMFWYRQDPGLGLRLIYFSYDVKMKEKGDIPEGYSVSREKKERFSLILESASTNQTSMYLCASSLFPGTGDEKLFFGSGTQLSVL.

V usage is TRBV30 and J usage is TRBJ2-1, with D perhaps given as TRBD1 or TRBD2 (6 bases each). V shed 7 bases and J shed 5 bases, with 15 bases lying between them. This CDR3 comprises 13 residues. The germline V gene has CDR1 GTSNPN and CDR2 SVGIG (reference sequence). CDR3 in amino acids: CALTRGANNEQFF. Here the CDR3 DNA reads TGTGCCTTGACAAGGGGGGCTAACAATGAGCAGTTCTTC. Combining the CDR3 with reference TRBV30 and TRBJ2-1 gives the whole variable domain SQTIHQWPATLVQPVGSPLSLECTVEGTSNPNLYWYRQAAGRGLQLLFYSVGIGQISSEVPQNLSASRPQDRQFILSSKKLLLSDSGFYLCALTRGANNEQFFGPGTRLTVL.

The J gene is TRBJ1-1, the V gene TRBV11-2; no firm D call. Looked up from germline, CDR1 is SGHAT and CDR2 is FQNNGV. V was pared by 5 bases and J by 2 bases, with 24 bases between. This CDR3 is built from 18 residues. CDR3 amino acids: CASSPRTVRFYINTEAFF. CDR3 DNA: TGTGCCAGCAGCCCGCGGACGGTACGGTTCTACATCAACACTGAAGCTTTCTTT. Full variable domain (missing parts from reference TRBV11-2 and TRBJ1-1): EAGVAQSPRYKIIEKRQSVAFWCNPISGHATLYWYQQILGQGPKLLIQFQNNGVVDDSQLPKDRFSAERLKGVDSTLKIQPAKLEDSAVYLCASSPRTVRFYINTEAFFGQGTRLTVV.

The count of this clone is one. V and J are TRBV27 and TRBJ2-1, with D perhaps matching TRBD1 (5 bases). Germline CDR1 and CDR2: MNHEY and SMNVEV (reference sequence). The CDR3 sequence is 14 residues long. V was shortened by 5 bases and J by 4 bases, with 12 bases between the two germline ends. CDR3 loop: CASSLQTDYNEQFF. The CDR3 DNA is TGTGCCAGCAGTCTCCAGACAGATTACAATGAGCAGTTCTTC.

The chain recombines TRBV23-1 with TRBJ1-4; D perhaps matches TRBD1 (5 bases). TRBV23-1 falls under the ORF class, with uncertain function. V was shortened by 3 bases and J by 5 bases, with 22 bases between the two germline ends. The CDR3 has 18 residues. CDR3 sequence (DNA): TGCGCCAGCAGTCACTCCCGGGAGGGGAATGCCTGGAATGAAAAACTGTTTTTT. Protein product: CASSHSREGNAWNEKLFF.

V gene TRBV18 combines with J gene TRBJ1-1, with D tentatively TRBD1 (6 bases). V was pared by 4 bases and J by 0 bases, with 18 bases between. This CDR3 region has 17 residues. CDR1 is KGHSH, CDR2 LQKENI, per germline. The CDR3: CASSLAQGQIMNTEAFF. The CDR3 coding sequence is TGTGCCAGCTCACTAGCCCAGGGGCAGATCATGAACACTGAAGCTTTCTTT.

J is TRBJ2-2 and V is TRBV9, with 10 positions matching TRBD2. Germline V gene lookup returns CDR1 SGDLS and CDR2 YYNGEE. V lost 2 bases and J lost 6; bases outside the gene matches: 7. The length of the CDR3 is 16 residues. The CDR3 DNA reads TGTGCCAGCAGCGTCACGTCACTAGCGGGACCCGGGGAGCTGTTTTTT. This sequence encodes CASSVTSLAGPGELFF.

This chain's CDR3 is CASRRRQGEIFYGYTF. For the CDR3, the DNA is TGTGCCAGTAGAAGAAGACAGGGAGAGATTTTCTATGGCTACACCTTC. This chain links TRBV19 with TRBJ1-2; 7 bases align to TRBD1. V gave up 6 bases and J gave up 4 bases; unmatched junction bases: 14. This CDR3 is built from 16 residues. Germline V gene data show CDR1 as LNHDA and CDR2 as SQIVND (reference sequence).

The rearrangement links TRBV4-2 to TRBJ1-2; 8 nucleotides line up with TRBD1. J gave up 2 bases and V 7 bases, and 12 bases lay outside the gene matches. The length of the CDR3 is 16 residues. The germline CDR1 and CDR2 sequences are LGHNA and YNFKEQ. CDR3 sequence reads: CASTREGGQGNYGYTF. The CDR3 DNA follows: TGTGCCAGCACCCGAGAAGGAGGACAGGGAAACTATGGCTACACCTTC.

The rearrangement joins TRBV9 to TRBJ2-1, with TRBD2 matching 14 bases. The germline gives CDR1 SGDLS, CDR2 YYNGEE. The J segment lost 4 bases and the V segment lost 3 bases, leaving 24 bases of the junction unmatched. The CDR3 has 23 residues. CDR3: CASSEAFYRPGLAGALNYNEQFF. The CDR3 bases are TGTGCCAGCAGCGAAGCCTTCTACAGACCGGGACTAGCGGGAGCACTGAATTACAATGAGCAGTTCTTC. The entire variable domain, with the rest obtained from reference TRBV9 and TRBJ2-1, is as follows: DSGVTQTPKHLITATGQRVTLRCSPRSGDLSVYWYQQSLDQGLQFLIQYYNGEERAKGNILERFSAQQFPDLHSELNLSSLELGDSALYFCASSEAFYRPGLAGALNYNEQFFGPGTRLTVL.

This chain links TRBV29-1 with TRBJ2-7, with 10 bases identical to TRBD1. The ends lost 6 bases at V and 5 bases at J; junction bases unmatched: 7. This CDR3 has 13 amino acids. Germline values: CDR1 SQVTM, CDR2 ANQGSEA. The CDR3 DNA follows: TGCAGCGTGCCGGGACAGGGGACCCACGAGCAGTACTTC. Translating gives CSVPGQGTHEQYF.

In its sample, this clone was seen once. The CDR3 DNA sequence: TGTGCCTGGAACGGACGCGGCAATCAGCCCCAGCATTTT. This translates into CAWNGRGNQPQHF. The rearrangement links TRBV30 to TRBJ1-5; D call uncertain. V shed 4 bases and J shed 2 bases, with 9 bases lying between them. The CDR3 sequence is 13 residues long. Germline V gene sequence: CDR1 GTSNPN, CDR2 SVGIG (reference sequence).

The rearrangement links TRBV6-6 to TRBJ2-7, with D perhaps TRBD2 (5 bases). The V end lost 6 bases, the J end lost 2 bases, and 14 bases lay between the germline ends. The CDR3 totals 14 residues. The germline V gene encodes CDR1 MNHNY and CDR2 SVGAGI (reference sequence). This CDR3 is CASSPGIPTYEQYF. The CDR3 DNA follows: TGTGCCAGCAGCCCCGGGATTCCGACCTACGAGCAGTACTTC.

The chain is built from TRBV2 and TRBJ2-1; D is perhaps TRBD2 (5 bases). Germline lookup yields CDR1 SNHLY and CDR2 FYNNEI. This CDR3 comprises 13 residues. The V and J ends lost 6 bases and 5 bases respectively, with 11 bases between them. The DNA for the CDR3 is TGTGCCAGCAGGGCACCGGGAAACAATGAGCAGTTCTTC. Translation: CASRAPGNNEQFF.

This sequence joins TRBV4-1 and TRBJ2-7; tentatively, D is TRBD2 (5 bases). Between the trimmed V and J ends, which lost 0 bases and 3 bases, there was a span of 18 bases. Germline CDR1 and CDR2: MGHRA and YSYEKL. This CDR3 has 17 amino acids. The CDR3: CASSQERRGYYCYEQYF. The CDR3 bases are TGCGCCAGCAGCCAAGAGAGACGCGGGTATTACTGCTACGAGCAGTACTTC.

The V gene is TRBV5-1, the J gene TRBJ2-7, with 12 nucleotides matching TRBD2. V lost 4 bases, J lost 5 bases, and 4 bases stayed unmatched. The CDR3 is made up of 14 amino acids. Per the germline V gene, CDR1 is SGHRS and CDR2 is YFSETQ. The CDR3: CASSRLAGADEQYF. The CDR3 DNA reads as TGCGCCAGCAGCCGACTAGCGGGAGCCGACGAGCAGTACTTC. The complete variable domain, with remaining parts taken from reference TRBV5-1 and TRBJ2-7, reads KAGVTQTPRYLIKTRGQQVTLSCSPISGHRSVSWYQQTPGQGLQFLFEYFSETQRNKGNFPGRFSGRQFSNSRSEMNVSTLELGDSALYLCASSRLAGADEQYFGPGTRLTVT.

The CDR3 coding sequence is TGCGCCAGCAGCCAAGATGCGACTAGCGGGAAGTACAATGAGCAGTTCTTC. Protein sequence: CASSQDATSGKYNEQFF. The chain is built from TRBV4-1 and TRBJ2-1; 11 nucleotides align to TRBD2. The CDR3 extends over 17 amino acids. Germline assignment: CDR1 MGHRA and CDR2 YSYEKL. Losses at the gene ends were 0 bases for V and 4 bases for J; bases not matched to a gene: 5.

The chain has TRBV6-1 and TRBJ1-5; D is perhaps TRBD1 (5 bases). V was trimmed by 1 base and J by 4 bases, leaving 20 bases between them. CDR1 is MNHNS and CDR2 is SASEGT in the germline V gene. The CDR3 is 18 residues long. The CDR3 nucleotides are TGTGCCAGCAGTGAAGTTCGTACGGGACGCCTTCAGAATCAGCCCCAGCATTTT. Protein sequence: CASSEVRTGRLQNQPQHF.

V gene TRBV27 combines with J gene TRBJ2-1; 9 nucleotides line up with TRBD1. Germline V gene lookup returns CDR1 MNHEY and CDR2 SMNVEV (reference sequence). J was trimmed by 9 bases and V by 6 bases; bases with no gene match: 9. The CDR3 covers 14 residues. Here the CDR3 reads CASSADRGLGEQFF. The CDR3 bases are TGTGCCAGCAGCGCAGACAGGGGGTTGGGTGAGCAGTTCTTC.

This rearrangement joins TRBV9 to TRBJ1-3; 9 nucleotides line up with TRBD1. CDR1 and CDR2 (germline): SGDLS, YYNGEE. Germline trimming cut 0 bases from V and 4 bases from J; bases unmatched to any gene: 8. The length of the CDR3 is 17 residues. CDR3 region: CASSVAGTGIDGNTIYF. CDR3 nucleotide sequence: TGTGCCAGCAGCGTAGCCGGGACAGGGATTGACGGAAACACCATATATTTT.

This rearrangement joins TRBV5-6 to TRBJ1-3; D ambiguous. In germline, CDR1 is SGHDT, CDR2 YYEEEE. The CDR3 totals 16 residues. Trimming took 7 bases from V and 1 from J, leaving 18 bases between them. The CDR3 coding sequence is TGTGCCAGCTCCATGCTGGGTGGTGGATCTGGAAACACCATATATTTT. Amino acids: CASSMLGGGSGNTIYF.

V usage is TRBV10-3 and J usage is TRBJ1-1; D possibly corresponds to TRBD1 (6 bases). The CDR3 spans 14 residues. Germline CDR1 reads ENHRY; CDR2 reads SYGVKD. The V and J ends lost 2 bases and 5 bases respectively, with 12 bases between them. CDR3 residues: CAISEGGAWTEAFF. In DNA form, the CDR3 reads TGTGCCATCAGTGAGGGGGGGGCTTGGACTGAAGCTTTCTTT.

As regards this clone: Distinct nucleotide sequences in the sample also encode this CDR3. V is TRBV5-1 and J is TRBJ2-5; D remains ambiguous. Germline V gene lookup returns CDR1 SGHRS and CDR2 YFSETQ. Between the trimmed V and J ends, which lost 3 bases and 1 base, there was a span of 7 bases. The CDR3 contains 13 residues. The CDR3 region is CASSSGPQETQYF. DNA for the CDR3: TGCGCCAGCAGCTCGGGCCCCCAAGAGACCCAGTACTTC.

About this clone itself: This specimen includes other DNA sequences encoding the same CDR3. The chain has TRBV5-6 and TRBJ2-7; D ambiguous. V lost 4 bases and J 4 bases, leaving 9 bases between the germline ends. The CDR3 consists of 12 residues. Germline V gene sequence: CDR1 SGHDT, CDR2 YYEEEE. This chain's CDR3 is CASSLGTYEQYF. The CDR3 coding sequence is TGTGCCAGCAGCCTAGGCACTTACGAGCAGTACTTC.